Listed below are T cell receptor beta chains from one sample, sequenced in a study of post-analysis software for immune sequencing data. TCRdb reanalysed the PCR reads using MiXCR and keeps one entry per CDR3 protein. Of 380,000 or so distinct CDR3 sequences detected, around a third appear once; the ten largest clones hold around 15%. Material: blood. The source of these receptors is a girl between 5 and 17 years old with multiple sclerosis. CDR3s include the opening cysteine and the closing phenylalanine or tryptophan. The order of the fields is J gene, clone size, D gene, V gene, CDR3 DNA, CDR3 protein. The D gene is left open where the match is weak. Size is stated for part of the rows, as once, few or many counts, or as a class when the clone is expanded.

TRBJ2-5 | few | - | TRBV7-9 | TGTGCCAGCAGCCCTCCCAGGGTTCAAGAGACCCAGTACTTC | CASSPPRVQETQYF
TRBJ1-5 | - | - | TRBV5-1 | TGCGCCAGCAGCCCACTTGGGGATTTCAATCAGCCCCAGCATTTT | CASSPLGDFNQPQHF
TRBJ2-2 | few | TRBD2 | TRBV4-2 | TGTGCCAGCAGCCAAGATTGGGGACTAGCGGGGGGAGGCGGGGAGCTGTTTTTT | CASSQDWGLAGGGGELFF
TRBJ1-5 | - | TRBD1 | TRBV5-1 | TGCGCCAGCAGCGTGACAGGGGGCGTTAATCAGCCCCAGCATTTT | CASSVTGGVNQPQHF
TRBJ1-2 | - | TRBD1 | TRBV12-3/TRBV12-4 | TGTGCCAGCAGTCTCCCCGGGACAGGGTATCGTGGCTACACCTTC | CASSLPGTGYRGYTF
TRBJ2-7 | - | TRBD1 | TRBV5-1 | TGCGCCAGCAGCTTGACGGACAGGGTACTTCGGGAGCAGTACTTC | CASSLTDRVLREQYF
TRBJ1-6 | - | TRBD1 | TRBV12-3/TRBV12-4 | TGTGCCAGCAGTTTAGAAGGCGGGGGCAGGGGGTCTGGTTCACCCCTCCACTTT | CASSLEGGGRGSGSPLHF
TRBJ2-7 | - | TRBD2 | TRBV12-3/TRBV12-4 | TGTGCCAGCAGTGATCTAGCGGGGCCTCGGGGGTACGAGCAGTACTTC | CASSDLAGPRGYEQYF
TRBJ2-5 | - | - | TRBV12-3/TRBV12-4 | TGTGCCAGCAGTTTCCTAGGGATCGAGGCCCAGTACTTC | CASSFLGIEAQYF
TRBJ1-5 | - | - | TRBV6-2/TRBV6-3 | TGTGCCAGCAGTTACTCGATGGGGTTCAATCAGCCCCAGCATTTT | CASSYSMGFNQPQHF
TRBJ1-1 | - | TRBD1 | TRBV7-9 | TGTGCCAGCAGTTCCGGGACAGGGGGGGACACTGAAGCTTTCTTT | CASSSGTGGDTEAFF
TRBJ1-5 | - | - | TRBV12-3/TRBV12-4 | TGTGCCAGCAGACCCCCGGGGGGCAATCAGCCCCAGCATTTT | CASRPPGGNQPQHF
TRBJ1-5 | - | TRBD1 | TRBV20-1 | TGCAGTGCTAGCTGGCCAGGGGGCGGTCAGCCCCAGCATTTT | CSASWPGGGQPQHF
TRBJ2-7 | - | TRBD1 | TRBV7-2 | TGTGCCAGCAGCACTAGGGTCCAGGGGGCAATCGAGCAGTACTTC | CASSTRVQGAIEQYF
TRBJ1-6 | - | - | TRBV3-1 | TGTGCCAGCAGCCAAGATAGACCACCTAATAATTCACCCCTCCACTTT | CASSQDRPPNNSPLHF
TRBJ1-1 | - | TRBD1 | TRBV29-1 | TGCTTTCCTCTGACAGGGGGACTAACTGAAGCTTTCTTT | CFPLTGGLTEAFF
TRBJ1-6 | - | - | TRBV7-8 | TGTGCCAGCAGCTTAAACACCCGGAATTCACCCCTCCACTTT | CASSLNTRNSPLHF
TRBJ2-2 | few | - | TRBV28 | TGTGCCAGCAGTTTTCCCGGGGAGCTGTTTTTT | CASSFPGELFF
TRBJ2-1 | - | - | TRBV20-1 | TGCAGTGCTAGAGACGCCCTTGGCTACAATGAGCAGTTCTTC | CSARDALGYNEQFF
TRBJ2-4 | many | TRBD2 | TRBV20-1 | TGCAGTGCTTCTTCGACTAGCGGGGGAAACATTCAGTACTTC | CSASSTSGGNIQYF
TRBJ1-2 | - | TRBD1 | TRBV6-5 | TGTGCCAGCAGTTACGATGACAGGGGCAAGTCGGATGGCTACACCTTC | CASSYDDRGKSDGYTF
TRBJ2-3 | few | - | TRBV20-1 | TGCAGTGCCCGTATGATGGCAGATACGCAGTATTTT | CSARMMADTQYF
TRBJ2-1 | few | TRBD2 | TRBV5-1 | TGCGCCAGCAGCTTGGTCGGCGGGGGGACCAGCTCCTACAATGAGCAGTTCTTC | CASSLVGGGTSSYNEQFF
TRBJ1-1 | - | TRBD1 | TRBV20-1 | TGCAGTGCTAGATCCCGGACAGGGGGTTACACTGAAGCTTTCTTT | CSARSRTGGYTEAFF
TRBJ1-1 | few | TRBD1 | TRBV5-5 | TGTGCCAGCAGCCTAGAGGGGACAGGGAAGGCTTTCTTT | CASSLEGTGKAFF
TRBJ2-4 | few | TRBD1 | TRBV11-2 | TGTGCCAGCAGCTCCCGACAGGGGGCTGTAGACATTCAGTACTTC | CASSSRQGAVDIQYF
TRBJ2-5 | - | - | TRBV10-3 | TGTGCCATCAGTGAGTGGGAGGAGACCCAGTACTTC | CAISEWEETQYF
TRBJ2-2 | - | - | TRBV29-1 | TGCAGCGTCACTGGAAGGTCCGGGGAGCTGTTTTTT | CSVTGRSGELFF
TRBJ1-5 | - | - | TRBV4-1 | TGCGCCAGCAGCCAAGGAGAAGGGAGCAATCAGCCCCAGCATTTT | CASSQGEGSNQPQHF
TRBJ2-3 | few | - | TRBV7-6 | TGTGTCGAAACCGGGCCCCGAGGCACAGATACGCAGTATTTT | CVETGPRGTDTQYF
TRBJ2-5 | - | TRBD2 | TRBV7-2 | TGTGCCAGCAGCTTAGAAAGGACTAGCGGGGTCCTTGGGACCCAGTACTTC | CASSLERTSGVLGTQYF
TRBJ2-7 | - | TRBD2 | TRBV11-2 | TGTGCCAGCAGCTTGGGCCTAGCGGGACGCTACGAGCAGTACTTC | CASSLGLAGRYEQYF
TRBJ2-5 | - | TRBD2 | TRBV29-1 | TGCAGCGCCGATGGCCCCGGGACTAGCGAGGGGCCCCAGTACTTC | CSADGPGTSEGPQYF
TRBJ2-3 | - | TRBD1 | TRBV6-1 | TGTGCCAGCAGACTTGTAGGGGGCGCAGATACGCAGTATTTT | CASRLVGGADTQYF
TRBJ1-2 | - | - | TRBV27 | TGTGCCAGCAGTCCCATGAGGGGGGGCTACACCTTC | CASSPMRGGYTF
TRBJ2-1 | - | TRBD2 | TRBV7-2 | TGTGCCAGCAGCCTAGGCGGGACTACCTATAATGAAGAGCAGTTCTTC | CASSLGGTTYNEEQFF
TRBJ2-2 | - | - | TRBV7-3 | TGTGCCAGCAGCTTTGAGGGCGCCGTCAACACCGGGGAGCTGTTTTTT | CASSFEGAVNTGELFF
TRBJ1-5 | few | - | TRBV7-8 | TGTGCCAGCAGCTTAGAGGGTGGGCAGGGCAATCAGCCCCAGCATTTT | CASSLEGGQGNQPQHF
TRBJ2-1 | many | - | TRBV2 | TGTGCCAGCAGTGAGAGGGAGCCCTCCTACAATGAGCAGTTCTTC | CASSEREPSYNEQFF
TRBJ2-3 | - | - | TRBV5-1 | TGCGCCGGCAGCTTTGACCAGGTATCAGATACGCAGTATTTT | CAGSFDQVSDTQYF
TRBJ1-4 | - | TRBD1 | TRBV10-2 | TGCGCCAGCAGTGAGGAAGGCAGGGGGCAGGAAAAACTGTTTTTT | CASSEEGRGQEKLFF
TRBJ1-1 | - | - | TRBV12-3/TRBV12-4 | TGTGCCAGCAGTTTTCTCCAGGGTTCGGGAGCTTTCTTT | CASSFLQGSGAFF
TRBJ2-5 | many | - | TRBV29-1 | TGCAGCGTTGGGGGTCAAGAGACCCAGTACTTC | CSVGGQETQYF
TRBJ2-1 | many | TRBD2 | TRBV12-3/TRBV12-4 | TGTGCCAGCACCCAGCGGGGGGGCTCGTTCTTC | CASTQRGGSFF
TRBJ1-1 | - | - | TRBV20-1 | TGCAGTGCTAGCCCCGAGGAGGGGCGAAGCACTGAAGCTTTCTTT | CSASPEEGRSTEAFF
TRBJ2-5 | few | - | TRBV6-5 | TGTGCCAGCAGTTACTTGGCAGCCTACCAAGGGACCCAGTACTTC | CASSYLAAYQGTQYF